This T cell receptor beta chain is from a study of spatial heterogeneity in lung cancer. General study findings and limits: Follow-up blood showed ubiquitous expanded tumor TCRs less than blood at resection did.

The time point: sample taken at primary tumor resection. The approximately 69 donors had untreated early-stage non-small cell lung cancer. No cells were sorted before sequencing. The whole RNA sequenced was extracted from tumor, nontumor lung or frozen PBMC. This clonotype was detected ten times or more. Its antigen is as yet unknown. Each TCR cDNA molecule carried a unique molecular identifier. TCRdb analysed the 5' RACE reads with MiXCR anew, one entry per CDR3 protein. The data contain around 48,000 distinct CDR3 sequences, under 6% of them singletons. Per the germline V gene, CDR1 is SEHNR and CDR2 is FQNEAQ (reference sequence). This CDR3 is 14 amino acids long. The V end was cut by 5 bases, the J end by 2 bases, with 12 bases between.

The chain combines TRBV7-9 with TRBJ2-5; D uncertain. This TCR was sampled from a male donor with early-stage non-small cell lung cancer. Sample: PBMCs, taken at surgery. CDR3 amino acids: CASSANPTQETQYF. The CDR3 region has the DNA TGTGCCAGCAGCGCCAATCCCACACAAGAGACCCAGTACTTC. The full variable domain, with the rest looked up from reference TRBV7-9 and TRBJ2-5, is DTGVSQNPRHKITKRGQNVTFRCDPISEHNRLYWYRQTLGQGPEFLTYFQNEAQLEKSRLLSDRFSAERPKGSFSTLEIQRTEQGDSAMYLCASSANPTQETQYFGPGTRLLVL.